This T cell receptor (beta chain) was captured by sequencing in a study of blood T cell repertoires in COVID-19. Study overall: Whether acute or convalescent, the COVID-19 samples came from the United States, Italy and Spain. From T cells, B-cell-depleted T cells, or PBMCs came the material, which was cDNA or gDNA.

Authors' analysis steps: Amplifying reference gene primers gave estimates of nucleated cell counts. TCRdb keeps only in-frame clones here, not all; method: immunoSEQ multiplex PCR. V and J calls and clone size are as listed in that table; D and trimming were resolved from the DNA. The top ten hold around 5% of the sample, which has 50,000 to 65,000 clones, around 88% seen once. Looked up from germline, CDR1 is SGHDN and CDR2 is FVKESK. The length of the CDR3 is 15 residues. Trimming pared 6 bases from V and 0 bases from J, leaving 15 bases between. The sequence derives from a man aged 55 to 70 with acute or convalescent COVID-19. The specimen was peripheral blood. The rearrangement joins TRBV14 to TRBJ2-7; TRBD1 is a possible D gene (6 bases). CDR3 loop: CASRQGQAPSYEQYF. As DNA, the CDR3 is TGTGCCAGCAGACAGGGCCAGGCTCCCTCCTACGAGCAGTACTTC.